Listed below are T cell receptor beta chains from one sample, sequenced in a study of blood T cells in healthy people across ages. TCRdb reprocessed the 5' RACE reads with MiXCR, giving one entry per CDR3 protein. Of approximately 1.5 million distinct CDR3 sequences in the sample, approximately 42% were seen once. Sequencing was performed on blood. The receptors were sampled from a woman aged 18-30 years in good health. The CDR3 runs from the conserved cysteine through the conserved F or W. The D gene is left open where the match is weak. Clone size is stated in some rows and not others, as once, few, many or a class when expanded.

TRBV28	TRBJ2-1	TRBD2	few	CASSRPLAGGRYEQFF	TGTGCCAGCAGTCGCCCTCTCGCGGGGGGGAGGTATGAGCAGTTCTTC
TRBV4-3	TRBJ2-1	TRBD1	few	CASSQVDRVYNEQFF	TGCGCCAGCAGCCAAGTCGACAGGGTATACAATGAGCAGTTCTTC
TRBV4-3	TRBJ2-1	.	.	CASSQDEVSLTYNEQFF	TGCGCCAGCAGCCAAGATGAGGTCAGTTTGACCTACAATGAGCAGTTCTTC
TRBV7-8	TRBJ1-5	.	.	CASSLELTYQPQHF	TGTGCCAGCAGCTTAGAGCTCACCTATCAGCCCCAGCATTTT
TRBV6-5	TRBJ2-6	.	few	CASSNTGTGANVLTF	TGTGCCAGCAGCAACACAGGGACTGGGGCCAACGTCCTGACTTTC
TRBV4-3	TRBJ2-7	.	.	CASSQETMSYEQYF	TGCGCCAGCAGCCAAGAAACTATGTCCTACGAGCAGTACTTC
TRBV7-9	TRBJ2-7	.	.	CASSLDAGFLYEQYF	TGTGCCAGCAGCTTAGATGCGGGCTTCCTATACGAGCAGTACTTC
TRBV25-1	TRBJ2-1	.	.	CASSERGQLAYNEQFF	TGTGCCAGCAGTGAACGGGGACAACTAGCTTACAATGAGCAGTTCTTC
TRBV7-3	TRBJ2-3	.	.	CASSPQGGNADTQYF	TGTGCCAGCAGCCCTCAAGGAGGAAACGCAGATACGCAGTATTTT
TRBV6-4	TRBJ2-1	.	.	CASSERGGSYSEQFF	TGTGCCAGCAGCGAGAGAGGGGGATCCTACAGTGAGCAGTTCTTC
TRBV28	TRBJ2-7	TRBD1	.	CASSFSDRGAYEQYF	TGTGCCAGCAGTTTCTCGGACAGGGGCGCCTACGAGCAGTACTTC
TRBV9	TRBJ2-7	.	.	CASPEAPYEQYF	TGTGCCAGCCCAGAGGCCCCCTACGAGCAGTACTTC
TRBV10-3	TRBJ1-2	.	.	CAIRAPGPSMGGYTF	TGTGCCATCAGGGCTCCGGGTCCCTCGATGGGTGGCTACACCTTC
TRBV7-8	TRBJ1-2	TRBD1	.	CASGQGSAYGYTF	TGTGCCAGCGGACAGGGTTCCGCCTATGGCTACACCTTC
TRBV25-1	TRBJ1-6	.	few	CASSEYGRGDNSPLHF	TGTGCCAGCAGTGAATATGGGAGAGGGGACAATTCACCCCTCCACTTT
TRBV27	TRBJ2-1	TRBD1	.	CASSFITGQGYNEQFF	TGTGCCAGCAGTTTCATAACGGGACAGGGCTACAATGAGCAGTTCTTC
TRBV6-2/TRBV6-3	TRBJ2-5	TRBD2	few	CASSYLGTSGSGRKTQYF	TGTGCCAGCAGTTACCTCGGGACTAGCGGGAGTGGGAGAAAGACCCAGTACTTC
TRBV4-3	TRBJ2-7	TRBD2	many	CASGTSGSYEQYF	TGCGCCAGCGGGACTAGCGGGAGTTACGAGCAGTACTTC
TRBV28	TRBJ2-7	.	.	CATGTETNTGEQYF	TGTGCCACCGGGACCGAAACTAACACGGGCGAGCAGTACTTC
TRBV9	TRBJ2-3	TRBD2	few	CASSVGDSGGNTDTQYF	TGTGCCAGCAGCGTAGGGGATAGCGGGGGGAACACAGATACGCAGTATTTT
TRBV6-1	TRBJ1-4	.	.	CASSEWWGWPEKLFF	TGTGCCAGCAGTGAATGGTGGGGGTGGCCCGAAAAACTGTTTTTT
TRBV4-1	TRBJ1-2	.	.	CASSQTGTFVGYTF	TGCGCCAGCAGCCAAACCGGGACCTTTGTAGGCTACACCTTC
TRBV3-1	TRBJ1-1	TRBD1	.	CASSQEVQGKAFF	TGTGCCAGCAGCCAGGAGGTACAGGGGAAAGCTTTCTTT
TRBV6-1	TRBJ2-7	.	.	CASSERPGSYNEQYF	TGTGCCAGCAGTGAACGGCCGGGTTCCTACAATGAGCAGTACTTC
TRBV4-2	TRBJ2-3	TRBD2	few	CASSQVSTSGRGSDTQYF	TGTGCCAGCAGCCAAGTCTCGACTAGCGGGAGGGGGTCTGATACGCAGTATTTT
TRBV25-1	TRBJ2-3	TRBD2	.	CASSDPLADSTDTQYF	TGTGCCAGCAGTGACCCACTAGCGGATAGCACAGATACGCAGTATTTT
TRBV6-5	TRBJ1-1	.	.	CASSPGSVTEAFF	TGTGCCAGCAGTCCAGGGTCGGTCACTGAAGCTTTCTTT
TRBV27	TRBJ2-5	.	.	CASSLSPYPAEGETQYF	TGTGCCAGCAGTTTATCGCCCTATCCGGCGGAGGGAGAGACCCAGTACTTC
TRBV3-1	TRBJ2-2	.	few	CASSQDGGAINTGELFF	TGTGCCAGCAGCCAAGATGGAGGGGCGATCAACACCGGGGAGCTGTTTTTT